This TCR beta chain was captured by sequencing in a study of blood T cell repertoires in COVID-19. Study-level background: Spain, Italy and the United States supplied samples that represented acute and convalescent COVID-19. T cells, B-cell-depleted T cells, or PBMCs supplied cDNA or gDNA.

As originally analysed: Reference gene primer amplification in the assay estimated nucleated cell counts. Only in-frame clones appear in the TCRdb table, and some are missing; sequencing was by immunoSEQ multiplex PCR. Clone size and the V and J calls come from that table; the DNA yielded D and trimming. The sample shows about 50,000 clones, roughly three quarters of them seen only once. CDR1 and CDR2 from the germline V gene are DFQATT and SNEGSKA (reference sequence). The CDR3 runs to 10 residues. This clone was detected only a few times. The V call is TRBV20-1, the J call TRBJ1-6; D gene unclear. The sequence was collected from a man aged 50 or older with active or convalescent COVID-19. Sequencing used peripheral blood. The DNA for the CDR3 is TGCACTGCGAAGCGGTTGTCCCTCCACTTT. Translation gives CTAKRLSLHF.